This entry lists 10 T cell receptor beta chains sequenced from one sample in a study of OX40 agonist ivuxolimab in advanced cancers. The table came from immunoSEQ multiplex PCR; TCRdb's copy has only in-frame clones and leaves some out. Of about 73,000 clones in the sample, 70% to 90% are singletons; the top ten hold roughly 11%. The sample was CD4+ or CD8+ T cells sorted from blood, taken in a trial of the OX40 agonist ivuxolimab. Every receptor here comes from an adult with an advanced solid tumor such as melanoma, head and neck, liver or kidney cancer.

With respect to this clone: Other DNA sequences from this sample encode an identical CDR3 as well. The chain couples TRBV27 to TRBJ2-2; D is unclear. Germline CDR1 is MNHEY and CDR2 is SMNVEV (reference sequence). The CDR3 spans 13 residues. The V end was cut by 2 bases, the J end by 5 bases, with 6 bases between. This chain's CDR3 is CASSLLGTGELFF. The CDR3 DNA reads as TGTGCCAGCAGTTTACTTGGTACCGGGGAGCTGTTTTTT.

This sequence joins TRBV15 and TRBJ2-3; D uncertain. The germline CDR1 and CDR2 sequences are LNHNV and YYDKDF (reference sequence). The germline V and J ends were trimmed by 5 bases and 2 bases, with 11 bases remaining between them. CDR3 length: 14 amino acids. The CDR3 sequence is CATSGLSFTDTQYF. The DNA of the CDR3 is TGTGCCACCAGCGGATTGAGCTTCACAGATACGCAGTATTTT.

The gene calls are TRBV5-1 and TRBJ1-4; 7 nucleotides align to TRBD1. The CDR3 has 15 amino acids. V was pared by 4 bases and J by 7 bases, with 10 bases of the junction left unmatched. Germline values: CDR1 SGHRS, CDR2 YFSETQ. The CDR3 sequence is CASSKGSGGGEKLFF. DNA of the CDR3: TGCGCCAGCAGCAAAGGTTCAGGGGGTGGTGAAAAACTGTTTTTT.

V and J are TRBV7-3 and TRBJ2-2; the D call may be TRBD1 or TRBD2 (5 bases each). There are 11 residues in the CDR3. Germline CDR1 SGHTA, CDR2 FQGTGA. Trimming removed 3 bases from V and 10 bases from J, with 6 bases in between. CDR3 DNA sequence: TGTGCCAGCAGCTTGGGGGAGGAGCTGTTTTTT. Translating it yields CASSLGEELFF.

This clone was counted once. Different DNA sequences within this sample yield the same CDR3. The V gene is TRBV7-9, the J gene TRBJ2-7, with TRBD2 matching over 12 bases. This CDR3 has 15 residues. The trim removed 5 bases at V and 3 bases at J, leaving 5 bases unmatched. The germline V gene encodes CDR1 SEHNR and CDR2 FQNEAQ (reference sequence). The CDR3 sequence is CASSPLTSGSYEQYF. The DNA of the CDR3 is TGTGCCAGCAGCCCCCTGACTAGCGGGAGCTACGAGCAGTACTTC. Full variable domain (rest looked up from reference TRBV7-9 and TRBJ2-7): DTGVSQNPRHKITKRGQNVTFRCDPISEHNRLYWYRQTLGQGPEFLTYFQNEAQLEKSRLLSDRFSAERPKGSFSTLEIQRTEQGDSAMYLCASSPLTSGSYEQYFGPGTRLTVT.

The rearrangement joins TRBV10-1 to TRBJ1-3; 7 bases fit TRBD1. V was clipped by 4 bases and J by 0 bases; unmatched bases: 3. Germline lookup yields CDR1 WNHNN and CDR2 SYGVQD (reference sequence). The CDR3 is 15 amino acids. The CDR3 DNA sequence: TGCGCCAGCAGTGCTCGGGACAGCTCTGGAAACACCATATATTTT. It is translated as CASSARDSSGNTIYF.

The V gene is TRBV6-5, the J gene TRBJ2-3; no definite D call. This CDR3 spans 12 amino acids. The V end lost 8 bases, the J end lost 6 bases, and 12 bases lay between the germline ends. The germline CDR1 and CDR2 sequences are MNHEY and SVGAGI. This CDR3 reads CASSDGGDTQYF. CDR3 in DNA: TGTGCCAGCTCGGACGGTGGGGATACGCAGTATTTT.

A single count supports this clone. The rearrangement links TRBV30 to TRBJ1-3; TRBD1 is a possible D gene (5 bases). V gave up 1 base and J gave up 0 bases, with 7 bases separating them. This CDR3 comprises 14 residues. Per germline, CDR1 GTSNPN and CDR2 SVGIG (reference sequence). The CDR3 region has the DNA TGTGCCTGGAGTGGGGGGTTCTCTGGAAACACCATATATTTT. Its translation is CAWSGGFSGNTIYF.

The chain recombines TRBV19 with TRBJ2-2; 10 positions agree with TRBD2. Germline-derived CDR1 and CDR2 are LNHDA and SQIVND (reference sequence). This CDR3 is 14 amino acids long. J was trimmed by 6 bases and V by 4 bases; bases with no gene match: 2. The CDR3 loop is CASSTLAGAGELFF. CDR3 in DNA: TGTGCCAGTAGTACCCTAGCGGGAGCCGGGGAGCTGTTTTTT.

Comment on this clone: Other nucleotide sequences from this sample produce the same CDR3. The genes are TRBV27 and TRBJ2-7, with D perhaps TRBD1 or TRBD2 (7 bases each). This CDR3 has 12 residues. The germline CDR1 and CDR2 sequences are MNHEY and SMNVEV (reference sequence). Trimming removed 5 bases from V and 7 bases from J, with 12 bases in between. This CDR3 is CASSPQGGEQYF. CDR3 in DNA: TGTGCCAGCAGTCCTCAGGGGGGGGAGCAGTACTTC.